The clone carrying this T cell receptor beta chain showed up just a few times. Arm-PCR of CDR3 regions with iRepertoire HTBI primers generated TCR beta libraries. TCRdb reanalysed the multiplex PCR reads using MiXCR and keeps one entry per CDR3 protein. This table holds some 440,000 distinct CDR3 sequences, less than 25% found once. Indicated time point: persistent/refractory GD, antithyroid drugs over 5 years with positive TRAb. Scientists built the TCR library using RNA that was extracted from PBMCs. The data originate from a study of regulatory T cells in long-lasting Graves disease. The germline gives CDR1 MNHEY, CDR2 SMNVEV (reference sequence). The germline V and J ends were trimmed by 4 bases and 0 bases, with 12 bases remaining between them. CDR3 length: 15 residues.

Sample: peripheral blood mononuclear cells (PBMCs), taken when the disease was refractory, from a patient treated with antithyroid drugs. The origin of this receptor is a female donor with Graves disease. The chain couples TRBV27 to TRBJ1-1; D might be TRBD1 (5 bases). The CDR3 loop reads CASSSGGVLNTEAFF. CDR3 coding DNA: TGTGCCAGCAGTTCTGGGGGGGTATTGAACACTGAAGCTTTCTTT.